This T cell receptor (beta chain) emerged from a study of cytomegalovirus exposure and HLA in healthy donors. Study-level information: In a later analysis, the roughly 120 validation repertoires were reported to have used the same platform as the approximately 620 first-cohort repertoires. General observations from the study: Most TCR sequences showed up rarely, but some public TCRs showed up in many donors. Reports showed the classifier diagnosing cytomegalovirus status with high specificity and sensitivity. As confirmed in vitro, a few CMV-associated chains were specific for CMV antigens.

Trimming took 4 bases from V and 5 from J, leaving 15 bases between them. The CDR3 has 14 amino acids. Germline-derived CDR1 and CDR2 are SGDLS and YYNGEE. A note on this clone: Its antigen is unknown.

TCRdb's copy holds only in-frame clones and misses some; the assay was immunoSEQ multiplex PCR. The sample gives about 140,000 clones, about 91% of which show up once; over 6.5% is in the top ten. The chain links TRBV9 to TRBJ2-5, with D perhaps TRBD1 (5 bases). This TCR was recovered from a woman aged 18-29 years in good health and CMV-seropositive. The sequenced sample was PBMCs. As DNA, the CDR3 is TGTGCCAGCAGCCCCGGACATCTCCGGGAGACCCAGTACTTC. It yields the protein CASSPGHLRETQYF.